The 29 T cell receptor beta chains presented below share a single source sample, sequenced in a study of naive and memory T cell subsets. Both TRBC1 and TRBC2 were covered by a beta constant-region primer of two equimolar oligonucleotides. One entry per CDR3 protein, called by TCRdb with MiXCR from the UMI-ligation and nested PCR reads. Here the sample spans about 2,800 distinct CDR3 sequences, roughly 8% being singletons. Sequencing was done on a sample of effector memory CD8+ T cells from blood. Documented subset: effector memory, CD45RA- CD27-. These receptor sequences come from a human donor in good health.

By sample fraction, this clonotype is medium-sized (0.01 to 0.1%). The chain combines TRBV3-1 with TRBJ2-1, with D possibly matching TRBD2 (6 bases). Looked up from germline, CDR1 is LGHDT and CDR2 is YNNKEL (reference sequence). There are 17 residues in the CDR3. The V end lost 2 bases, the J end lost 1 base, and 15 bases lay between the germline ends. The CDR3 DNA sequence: TGTGCCAGCAGCCAATTGGGACTCACAACGTCCTACAATGAGCAGTTCTTC. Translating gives CASSQLGLTTSYNEQFF.

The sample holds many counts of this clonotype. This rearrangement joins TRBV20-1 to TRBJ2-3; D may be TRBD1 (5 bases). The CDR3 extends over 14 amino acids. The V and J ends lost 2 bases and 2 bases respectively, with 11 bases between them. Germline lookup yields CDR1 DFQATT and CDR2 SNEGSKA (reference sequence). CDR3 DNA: TGCAGTGCTAGATCATACAGGCTCACAGATACGCAGTATTTT. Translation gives CSARSYRLTDTQYF.

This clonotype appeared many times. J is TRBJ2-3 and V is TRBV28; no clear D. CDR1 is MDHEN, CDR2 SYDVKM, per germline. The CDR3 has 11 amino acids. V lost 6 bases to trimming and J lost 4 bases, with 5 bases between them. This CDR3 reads CASSLADTQYF. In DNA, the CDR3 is TGTGCCAGCAGCCTAGCAGATACGCAGTATTTT.

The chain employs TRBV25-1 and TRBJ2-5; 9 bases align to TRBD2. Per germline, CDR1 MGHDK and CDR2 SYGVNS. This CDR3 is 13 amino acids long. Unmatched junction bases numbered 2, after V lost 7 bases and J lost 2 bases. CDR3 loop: CASTTSGQETQYF. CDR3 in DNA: TGTGCCAGCACGACTAGCGGACAAGAGACCCAGTACTTC.

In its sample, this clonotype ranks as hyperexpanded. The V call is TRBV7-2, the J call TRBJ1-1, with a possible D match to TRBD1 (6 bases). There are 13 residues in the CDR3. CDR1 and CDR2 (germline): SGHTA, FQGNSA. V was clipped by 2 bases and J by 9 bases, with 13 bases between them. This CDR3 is CASSLMEQGKAFF. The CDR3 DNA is TGTGCCAGCAGCTTAATGGAACAGGGTAAAGCTTTCTTT.

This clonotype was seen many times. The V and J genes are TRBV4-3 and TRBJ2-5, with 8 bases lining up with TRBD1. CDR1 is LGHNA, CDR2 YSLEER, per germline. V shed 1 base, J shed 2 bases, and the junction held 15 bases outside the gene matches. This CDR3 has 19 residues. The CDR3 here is CASSQVLGAPGQVQETQYF. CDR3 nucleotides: TGCGCCAGCAGCCAAGTTCTCGGAGCACCGGGACAGGTACAAGAGACCCAGTACTTC.

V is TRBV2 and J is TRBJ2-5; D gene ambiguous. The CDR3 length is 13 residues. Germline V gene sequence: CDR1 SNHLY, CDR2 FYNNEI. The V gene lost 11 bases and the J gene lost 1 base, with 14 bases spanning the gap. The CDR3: CAWQDRPQETQYF. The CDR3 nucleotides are TGTGCCTGGCAAGACCGCCCCCAAGAGACCCAGTACTTC.

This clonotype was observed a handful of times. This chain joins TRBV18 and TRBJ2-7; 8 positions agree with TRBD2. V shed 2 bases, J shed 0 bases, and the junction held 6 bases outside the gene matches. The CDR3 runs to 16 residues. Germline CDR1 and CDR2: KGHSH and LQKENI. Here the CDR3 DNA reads TGTGCCAGCTCACCATCCAATAGCGGGGCCTCCTACGAGCAGTACTTC. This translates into CASSPSNSGASYEQYF.

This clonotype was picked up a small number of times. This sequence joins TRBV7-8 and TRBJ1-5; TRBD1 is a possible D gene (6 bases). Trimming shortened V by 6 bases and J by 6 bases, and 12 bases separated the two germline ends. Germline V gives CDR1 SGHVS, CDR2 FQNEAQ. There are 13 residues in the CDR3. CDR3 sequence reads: CASSIGGTQPQHF. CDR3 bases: TGTGCCAGCAGTATAGGGGGTACTCAGCCCCAGCATTTT.

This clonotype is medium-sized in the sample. The CDR3 spells CASSLFGGELFF. CDR3 nucleotides: TGTGCCAGCAGTTTATTTGGGGGGGAGCTGTTTTTT. The J gene is TRBJ2-2, the V gene TRBV28; D uncertain. Trimming removed 1 base at V and 8 bases at J, with 5 bases between. CDR3 length equals 12 residues. CDR1 is MDHEN, CDR2 SYDVKM, per germline.

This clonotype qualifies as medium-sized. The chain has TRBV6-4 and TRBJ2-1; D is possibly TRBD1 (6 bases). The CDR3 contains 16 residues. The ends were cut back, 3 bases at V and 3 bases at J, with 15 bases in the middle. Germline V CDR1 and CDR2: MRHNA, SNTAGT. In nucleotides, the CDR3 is TGTGCCAGCAGTGATTCGCTACAGGGCGACTACAATGAGCAGTTCTTC. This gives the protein CASSDSLQGDYNEQFF.

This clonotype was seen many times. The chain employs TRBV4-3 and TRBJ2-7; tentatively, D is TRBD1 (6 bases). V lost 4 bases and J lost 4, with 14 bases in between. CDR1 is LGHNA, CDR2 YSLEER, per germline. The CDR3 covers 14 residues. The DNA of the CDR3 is TGCGCCAGCAGCCCGAACAGGGCCGGTTACGAGCAGTACTTC. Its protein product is CASSPNRAGYEQYF.

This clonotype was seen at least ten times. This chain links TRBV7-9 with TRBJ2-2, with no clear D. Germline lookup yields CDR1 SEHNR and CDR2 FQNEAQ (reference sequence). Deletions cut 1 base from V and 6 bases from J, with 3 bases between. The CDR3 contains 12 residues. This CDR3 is CASSLEAGELFF. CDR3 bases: TGTGCCAGCAGCTTAGAGGCCGGGGAGCTGTTTTTT.

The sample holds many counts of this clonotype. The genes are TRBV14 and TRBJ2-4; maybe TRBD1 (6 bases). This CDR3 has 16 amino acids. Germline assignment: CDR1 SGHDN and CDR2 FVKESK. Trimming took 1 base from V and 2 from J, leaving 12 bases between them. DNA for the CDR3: TGTGCCAGCAGCCAAGCATCAGGGGCCACCAAAAACATTCAGTACTTC. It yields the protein CASSQASGATKNIQYF.

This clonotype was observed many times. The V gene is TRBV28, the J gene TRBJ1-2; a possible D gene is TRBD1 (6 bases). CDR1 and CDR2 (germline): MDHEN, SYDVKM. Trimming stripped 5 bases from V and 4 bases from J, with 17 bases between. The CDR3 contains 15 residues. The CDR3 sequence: CASSVYGQSGYGYTF. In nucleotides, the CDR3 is TGTGCCAGCAGTGTGTACGGACAGTCGGGCTATGGCTACACCTTC.

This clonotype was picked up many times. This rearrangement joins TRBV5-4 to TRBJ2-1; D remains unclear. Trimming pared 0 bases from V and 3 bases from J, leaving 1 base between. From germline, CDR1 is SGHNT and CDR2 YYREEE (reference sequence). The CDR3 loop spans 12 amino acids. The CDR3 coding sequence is TGTGCCAGCAGCTTGGACTACAATGAGCAGTTCTTC. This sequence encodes CASSLDYNEQFF. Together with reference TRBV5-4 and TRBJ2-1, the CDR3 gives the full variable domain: ETGVTQSPTHLIKTRGQQVTLRCSSQSGHNTVSWYQQALGQGPQFIFQYYREEENGRGNFPPRFSGLQFPNYSSELNVNALELDDSALYLCASSLDYNEQFFGPGTRLTVL.

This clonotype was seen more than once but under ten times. The CDR3 DNA sequence: TGTGCCAGCAGCTCCGGGCTACGAGCTTCCTACAATGAGCAGTTCTTC. As protein: CASSSGLRASYNEQFF. The genes are TRBV7-9 and TRBJ2-1; D not certain. Germline CDR1 reads SEHNR; CDR2 reads FQNEAQ (reference sequence). Trimming shortened V by 4 bases and J by 1 base, and 14 bases separated the two germline ends. The CDR3 sequence is 16 residues long. Full variable domain (remainder filled in from reference TRBV7-9 and TRBJ2-1): DTGVSQNPRHKITKRGQNVTFRCDPISEHNRLYWYRQTLGQGPEFLTYFQNEAQLEKSRLLSDRFSAERPKGSFSTLEIQRTEQGDSAMYLCASSSGLRASYNEQFFGPGTRLTVL.

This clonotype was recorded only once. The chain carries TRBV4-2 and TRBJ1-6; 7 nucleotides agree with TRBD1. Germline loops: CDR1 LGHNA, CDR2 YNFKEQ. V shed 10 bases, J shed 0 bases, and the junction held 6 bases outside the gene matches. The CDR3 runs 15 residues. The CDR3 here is CATSGGSSYNSPLHF. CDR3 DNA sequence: TGTGCCACCTCAGGGGGGAGCTCCTATAATTCACCCCTCCACTTT.

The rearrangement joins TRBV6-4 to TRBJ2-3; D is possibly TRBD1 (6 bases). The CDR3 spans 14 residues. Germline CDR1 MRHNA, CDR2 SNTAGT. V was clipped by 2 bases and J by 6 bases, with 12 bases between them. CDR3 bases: TGTGCCAGCAGTGACAATACAGGGCAGGATACGCAGTATTTT. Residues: CASSDNTGQDTQYF.

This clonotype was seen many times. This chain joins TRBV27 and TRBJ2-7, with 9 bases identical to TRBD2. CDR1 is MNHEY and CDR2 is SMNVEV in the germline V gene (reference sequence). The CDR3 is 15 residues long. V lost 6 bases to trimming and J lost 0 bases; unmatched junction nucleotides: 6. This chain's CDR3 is CASSPGLANSYEQYF. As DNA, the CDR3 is TGTGCCAGCAGCCCGGGACTAGCTAACTCCTACGAGCAGTACTTC.

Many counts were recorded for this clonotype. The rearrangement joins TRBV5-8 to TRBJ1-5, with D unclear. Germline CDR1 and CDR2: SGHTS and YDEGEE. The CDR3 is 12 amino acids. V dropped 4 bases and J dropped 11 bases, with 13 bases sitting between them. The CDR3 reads CASSPGSYTQHF. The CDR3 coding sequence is TGTGCCAGCAGCCCGGGCAGTTATACCCAGCATTTT.

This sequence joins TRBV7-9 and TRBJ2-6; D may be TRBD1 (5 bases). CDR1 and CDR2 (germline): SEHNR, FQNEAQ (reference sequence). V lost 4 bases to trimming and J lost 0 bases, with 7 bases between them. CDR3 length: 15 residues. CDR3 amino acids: CASSSGFSGANVLTF. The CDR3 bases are TGTGCCAGCAGCTCAGGGTTCTCTGGGGCCAACGTCCTGACTTTC.

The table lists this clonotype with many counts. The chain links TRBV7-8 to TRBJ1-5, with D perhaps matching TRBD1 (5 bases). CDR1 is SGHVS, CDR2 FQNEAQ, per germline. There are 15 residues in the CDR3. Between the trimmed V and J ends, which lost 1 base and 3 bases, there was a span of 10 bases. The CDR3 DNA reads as TGTGCCAGCAGCTTAGGAGGGGCTGACAATCAGCCCCAGCATTTT. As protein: CASSLGGADNQPQHF. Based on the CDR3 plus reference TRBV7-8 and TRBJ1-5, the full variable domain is GAGVSQSPRYKVAKRGQDVALRCDPISGHVSLFWYQQALGQGPEFLTYFQNEAQLDKSGLPSDRFFAERPEGSVSTLKIQRTQQEDSAVYLCASSLGGADNQPQHFGDGTRLSIL.

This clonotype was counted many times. CDR3 sequence reads: CASSQDPLTDTNEKLFF. In DNA, the CDR3 is TGCGCCAGCAGCCAAGACCCTCTGACAGATACTAATGAAAAACTGTTTTTT. J is TRBJ1-4 and V is TRBV4-3; a possible D gene is TRBD1 (5 bases). The CDR3 covers 17 residues. Germline values: CDR1 LGHNA, CDR2 YSLEER. The germline V and J ends were trimmed by 0 bases and 2 bases, with 13 bases remaining between them.

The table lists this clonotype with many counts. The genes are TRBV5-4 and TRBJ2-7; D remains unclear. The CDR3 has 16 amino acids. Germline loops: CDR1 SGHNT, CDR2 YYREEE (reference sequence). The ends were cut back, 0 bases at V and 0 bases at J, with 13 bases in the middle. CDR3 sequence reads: CASSLAGPASSYEQYF. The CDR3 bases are TGTGCCAGCAGCTTGGCAGGACCGGCAAGCTCCTACGAGCAGTACTTC.

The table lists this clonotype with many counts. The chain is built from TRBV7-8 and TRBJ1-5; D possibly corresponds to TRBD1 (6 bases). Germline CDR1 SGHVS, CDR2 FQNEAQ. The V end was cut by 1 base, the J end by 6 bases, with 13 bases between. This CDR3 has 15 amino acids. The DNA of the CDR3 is TGTGCCAGCAGCTTAGGCAGGGGCCGGGCTCAGCCCCAGCATTTT. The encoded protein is CASSLGRGRAQPQHF.

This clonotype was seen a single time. The CDR3 reads CAWATGNSQPQHF. The CDR3, as DNA: TGTGCCTGGGCTACGGGTAACAGTCAGCCCCAGCATTTT. The V and J genes are TRBV30 and TRBJ1-5; D unresolved. Germline CDR1 GTSNPN, CDR2 SVGIG (reference sequence). V lost 5 bases and J 6 bases, leaving 14 bases between the germline ends. The CDR3 runs to 13 residues.

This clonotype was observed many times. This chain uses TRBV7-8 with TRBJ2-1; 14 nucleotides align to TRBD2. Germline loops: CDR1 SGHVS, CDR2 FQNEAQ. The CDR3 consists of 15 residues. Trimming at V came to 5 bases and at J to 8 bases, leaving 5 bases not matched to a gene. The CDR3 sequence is CASSPPGLAGDEQFF. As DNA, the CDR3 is TGTGCCAGCAGCCCCCCGGGACTAGCGGGAGATGAGCAGTTCTTC.

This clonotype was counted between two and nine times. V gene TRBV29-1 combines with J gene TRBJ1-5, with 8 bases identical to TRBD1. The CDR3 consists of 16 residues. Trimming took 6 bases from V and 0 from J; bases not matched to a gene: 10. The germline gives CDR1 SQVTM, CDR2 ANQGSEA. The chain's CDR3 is CSVVIPGQDSNQPQHF. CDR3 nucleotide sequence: TGCAGCGTAGTAATACCGGGACAGGATAGCAATCAGCCCCAGCATTTT.